This T cell receptor beta chain was identified in a study of cytomegalovirus exposure and HLA in healthy donors. This clone was observed a handful of times. Its antigen is not identified. Study-wide results and limits: Testing in vitro showed three CMV-associated chains specific for CMV antigens.

PCR primers comprised 60 Vbeta and 13 Jbeta primers. TCRdb keeps only in-frame clones here, not all; method: immunoSEQ multiplex PCR. The repertoire holds roughly 55,000 clones, with approximately 80% as singletons. The sequencing input was PBMCs. The TCR originated in a female donor in good health and CMV-seronegative.

The CDR3 DNA is TGTGCCAGTAGTATAGACGCTAGCGGGAGGGCCAGCAATGAGCAGTTCTTC. Its translation is CASSIDASGRASNEQFF. The chain is built from TRBV19 and TRBJ2-1, with 12 bases lining up with TRBD2. The germline gives CDR1 LNHDA, CDR2 SQIVND (reference sequence). The CDR3 extends over 17 amino acids. The junction had 6 bases not matched to a gene; V was cut back by 0 bases and J by 6 bases. The variable domain in full, with the rest retrieved from reference TRBV19 and TRBJ2-1, is DGGITQSPKYLFRKEGQNVTLSCEQNLNHDAMYWYRQDPGQGLRLIYYSQIVNDFQKGDIAEGYSVSREKKESFPLTVTSAQKNPTAFYLCASSIDASGRASNEQFFGPGTRLTVL.